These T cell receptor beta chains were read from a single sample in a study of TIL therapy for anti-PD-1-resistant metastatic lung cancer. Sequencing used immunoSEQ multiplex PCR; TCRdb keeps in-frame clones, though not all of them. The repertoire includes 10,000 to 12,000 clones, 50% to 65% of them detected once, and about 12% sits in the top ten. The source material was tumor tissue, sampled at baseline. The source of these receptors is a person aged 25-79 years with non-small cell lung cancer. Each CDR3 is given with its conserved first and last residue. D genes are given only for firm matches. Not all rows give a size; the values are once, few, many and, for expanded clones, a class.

CDR3nt: TGTGCCAGCAGCTTGCGGACAGGGAGCAATCAGCCCCAGCATTTT; CDR3aa: CASSLRTGSNQPQHF; d_gene: TRBD1; j_gene: TRBJ1-5; abundance: NA; v_gene: TRBV7-2
CDR3nt: TGTGCCAGTAGTATTATGATGAACACTGAAGCTTTCTTT; CDR3aa: CASSIMMNTEAFF; d_gene: NA; j_gene: TRBJ1-1; abundance: NA; v_gene: TRBV19
CDR3nt: TGTGCCAGCAGCCCGCTGCGGGTACCAGATACGCAGTATTTT; CDR3aa: CASSPLRVPDTQYF; d_gene: NA; j_gene: TRBJ2-3; abundance: few; v_gene: TRBV7-8
CDR3nt: TGTGCCAGCAGCCCGAGAGGGGTGGGTTCCACCGGGGAGCTGTTTTTT; CDR3aa: CASSPRGVGSTGELFF; d_gene: NA; j_gene: TRBJ2-2; abundance: once; v_gene: TRBV7-2
CDR3nt: TGTGCCAGCAGCTTCGGGGTCGGCGAGACCCAGTACTTC; CDR3aa: CASSFGVGETQYF; d_gene: NA; j_gene: TRBJ2-5; abundance: NA; v_gene: TRBV5-4
CDR3nt: TGTGCCAGCAGTGCTCTCGGGACCCCCGGCTACGAGCAGTACTTC; CDR3aa: CASSALGTPGYEQYF; d_gene: NA; j_gene: TRBJ2-7; abundance: NA; v_gene: TRBV6-6
CDR3nt: TGTGCCAGCAGTCCCCAGGCCCTAGCGGGAGCCTACGAGCAGTACTTC; CDR3aa: CASSPQALAGAYEQYF; d_gene: TRBD2; j_gene: TRBJ2-7; abundance: NA; v_gene: TRBV2
CDR3nt: TGTGCCAGCAGCTCCAGGTGGACAGGGAATCCGGATGAGCAGTTCTTC; CDR3aa: CASSSRWTGNPDEQFF; d_gene: TRBD1; j_gene: TRBJ2-1; abundance: NA; v_gene: TRBV5-6
CDR3nt: TGTGCCAGCAGCCCACAGCAGGACAGTTCCTATGGCTACACCTTC; CDR3aa: CASSPQQDSSYGYTF; d_gene: NA; j_gene: TRBJ1-2; abundance: NA; v_gene: TRBV7-8
CDR3nt: TGTGCCAGCAGCCCTAGGAACCGCGGGGGGCCGACTGAGCAGTTCTTC; CDR3aa: CASSPRNRGGPTEQFF; d_gene: TRBD2; j_gene: TRBJ2-1; abundance: NA; v_gene: TRBV11-3
CDR3nt: TGTGCCAGCAGCTTGGAAGGGGGCGGTCTAAAGACCCAGTACTTC; CDR3aa: CASSLEGGGLKTQYF; d_gene: TRBD1; j_gene: TRBJ2-5; abundance: NA; v_gene: TRBV5-4
CDR3nt: TGTGCCAGCAGCAGGACAGGGGGCTACACCGGGGAGCTGTTTTTT; CDR3aa: CASSRTGGYTGELFF; d_gene: TRBD1; j_gene: TRBJ2-2; abundance: once; v_gene: TRBV27
CDR3nt: TGTGCCAGCACCCCAATCGGGTCTAGCACAGATACGCAGTATTTT; CDR3aa: CASTPIGSSTDTQYF; d_gene: NA; j_gene: TRBJ2-3; abundance: once; v_gene: TRBV27
CDR3nt: TGTGCCAGCAGGAACAGGGGTACATCCTACGAGCAGTACTTC; CDR3aa: CASRNRGTSYEQYF; d_gene: TRBD1; j_gene: TRBJ2-7; abundance: few; v_gene: TRBV11-3
CDR3nt: TGTGCCAGCAGCTTGGGTCAGGGCTCGTCGGAGGACGAGCAGTACTTC; CDR3aa: CASSLGQGSSEDEQYF; d_gene: NA; j_gene: TRBJ2-7; abundance: NA; v_gene: TRBV5-8
CDR3nt: TGTGCCAGCAGCTCTCATGGGGCTCCTACGCAGTATTTT; CDR3aa: CASSSHGAPTQYF; d_gene: NA; j_gene: TRBJ2-3; abundance: NA; v_gene: TRBV5-6
CDR3nt: TGTGCCAGCAGCTTGGATTGGGGGGTCGCTGAAGCTTTCTTT; CDR3aa: CASSLDWGVAEAFF; d_gene: NA; j_gene: TRBJ1-1; abundance: few; v_gene: TRBV5-6
CDR3nt: TGTGCCAGTAGTACCTTACAGAACGAAAACATTCAGTACTTC; CDR3aa: CASSTLQNENIQYF; d_gene: NA; j_gene: TRBJ2-4; abundance: few; v_gene: TRBV19
CDR3nt: TGCGCCAGCAGCTTGGAAACAGGGAGCTACAATGAGCAGTTCTTC; CDR3aa: CASSLETGSYNEQFF; d_gene: NA; j_gene: TRBJ2-1; abundance: NA; v_gene: TRBV5-1
CDR3nt: TGCGCCAGCAGCCAAGAGATAGGACTAGCGGGGGCAGATACGCAGTATTTT; CDR3aa: CASSQEIGLAGADTQYF; d_gene: TRBD2; j_gene: TRBJ2-3; abundance: NA; v_gene: TRBV4-1
CDR3nt: TGTGCCAGCAGCGGAGGGGCGTATGGCTACACCTTC; CDR3aa: CASSGGAYGYTF; d_gene: NA; j_gene: TRBJ1-2; abundance: NA; v_gene: TRBV6-1
CDR3nt: TGTGCCAGCAGCTTAGAAGCGGACCTTTCACCCCTCCACTTT; CDR3aa: CASSLEADLSPLHF; d_gene: NA; j_gene: TRBJ1-6; abundance: NA; v_gene: TRBV7-9
CDR3nt: TGTGCCAGCAGATATTGGGCCTACGAGCAGTACTTC; CDR3aa: CASRYWAYEQYF; d_gene: NA; j_gene: TRBJ2-7; abundance: NA; v_gene: TRBV2
CDR3nt: TGTGCCAGCAGTGAGAGGGGTGCAGATACGCAGTATTTT; CDR3aa: CASSERGADTQYF; d_gene: NA; j_gene: TRBJ2-3; abundance: medium-sized; v_gene: TRBV6-1
CDR3nt: TGTGCCAGCAGCCCGGGGGTTGGCTACACCTTC; CDR3aa: CASSPGVGYTF; d_gene: NA; j_gene: TRBJ1-2; abundance: NA; v_gene: TRBV11-2
CDR3nt: TGTGCCAGCGCAGCCGGGACAGGGGGCGTGGAGCAGTACTTC; CDR3aa: CASAAGTGGVEQYF; d_gene: TRBD1; j_gene: TRBJ2-7; abundance: NA; v_gene: TRBV2
CDR3nt: TGTGCCAGCAGCTTAGCGCGACAGGTCGGGGAGCTGTTTTTT; CDR3aa: CASSLARQVGELFF; d_gene: NA; j_gene: TRBJ2-2; abundance: NA; v_gene: TRBV7-2
CDR3nt: TGTGCCAGCAGGGGCAGGGACGAGCAGTACTTC; CDR3aa: CASRGRDEQYF; d_gene: NA; j_gene: TRBJ2-7; abundance: NA; v_gene: TRBV2
CDR3nt: TGTGCCAGCAGTGTTAGCAGAACCCGTCAGCCCCAGCATTTT; CDR3aa: CASSVSRTRQPQHF; d_gene: NA; j_gene: TRBJ1-5; abundance: NA; v_gene: TRBV6-1
CDR3nt: TGTGCCAGTAGTTTGCGGGGAGAGGGGACTGAAGCTTTCTTT; CDR3aa: CASSLRGEGTEAFF; d_gene: NA; j_gene: TRBJ1-1; abundance: NA; v_gene: TRBV19
CDR3nt: TGTGCCAGCAGTTTATTTGGGGAGGGACAGCCCCAGCATTTT; CDR3aa: CASSLFGEGQPQHF; d_gene: NA; j_gene: TRBJ1-5; abundance: NA; v_gene: TRBV28
CDR3nt: TGTGCCAGCAGCCACGGGGGGGGGACTAGCGCGGTGACCCAGTACTTC; CDR3aa: CASSHGGGTSAVTQYF; d_gene: TRBD2; j_gene: TRBJ2-5; abundance: NA; v_gene: TRBV7-8
CDR3nt: TGTGCCAGCAGTCAAGACAACCCCAATCAGCCCCAGCATTTT; CDR3aa: CASSQDNPNQPQHF; d_gene: NA; j_gene: TRBJ1-5; abundance: few; v_gene: TRBV2
CDR3nt: TGTGCCAGCAGCTCTATTCTGTCCGAGCAGTACTTC; CDR3aa: CASSSILSEQYF; d_gene: NA; j_gene: TRBJ2-7; abundance: NA; v_gene: TRBV28
CDR3nt: TGTGCCAGCAGCCCCAGGGAATTCGGGTACGAGCAGTACTTC; CDR3aa: CASSPREFGYEQYF; d_gene: NA; j_gene: TRBJ2-7; abundance: NA; v_gene: TRBV27
CDR3nt: TGTGCCAGCAGTTTCCAGGGGGTAGCGGGGAGATACACCGGGGAGCTGTTTTTT; CDR3aa: CASSFQGVAGRYTGELFF; d_gene: NA; j_gene: TRBJ2-2; abundance: large; v_gene: TRBV28
CDR3nt: TGTGCCAGCAGCCCGGACCCTTACAATGAGCAGTTCTTC; CDR3aa: CASSPDPYNEQFF; d_gene: NA; j_gene: TRBJ2-1; abundance: NA; v_gene: TRBV7-3
CDR3nt: TGTGCCAGCAGCCCCGGCGGTGGGACAGGCCTTGGATATGGCTACACCTTC; CDR3aa: CASSPGGGTGLGYGYTF; d_gene: TRBD1; j_gene: TRBJ1-2; abundance: NA; v_gene: TRBV5-6
CDR3nt: TGTGCCAGCAGATCACAGGGAAACACCATATATTTT; CDR3aa: CASRSQGNTIYF; d_gene: NA; j_gene: TRBJ1-3; abundance: once; v_gene: TRBV10-3
CDR3nt: TGTGCCAGCAGTCAAGAGGAGGGCGTGGGCACCATATATTTT; CDR3aa: CASSQEEGVGTIYF; d_gene: NA; j_gene: TRBJ1-3; abundance: NA; v_gene: TRBV28